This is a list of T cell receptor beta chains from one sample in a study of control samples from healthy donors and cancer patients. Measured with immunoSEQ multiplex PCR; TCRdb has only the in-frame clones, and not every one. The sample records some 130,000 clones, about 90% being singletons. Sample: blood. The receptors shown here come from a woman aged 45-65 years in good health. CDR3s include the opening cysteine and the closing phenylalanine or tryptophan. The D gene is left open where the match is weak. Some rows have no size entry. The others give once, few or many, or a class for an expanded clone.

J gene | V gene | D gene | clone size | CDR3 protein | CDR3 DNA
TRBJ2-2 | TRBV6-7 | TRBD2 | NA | CASKTKTSGRSTGELFF | TGTGCCAGCAAAACCAAAACTAGCGGGAGAAGCACCGGGGAGCTGTTTTTT
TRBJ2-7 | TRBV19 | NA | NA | CASSRGLSYEQYF | TGTGCCAGTAGCCGGGGTCTCTCCTACGAGCAGTACTTC
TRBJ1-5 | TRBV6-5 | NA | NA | CASSQDFGSNQPQHF | TGTGCCAGCAGTCAGGATTTTGGGAGCAATCAGCCCCAGCATTTT
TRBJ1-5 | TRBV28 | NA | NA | CASSQTGISNQPQHF | TGTGCCAGCAGTCAAACAGGGATTAGCAATCAGCCCCAGCATTTT
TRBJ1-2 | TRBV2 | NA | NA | CASSEVGGGPNYGYTF | TGTGCCAGCAGTGAAGTCGGGGGGGGCCCTAACTATGGCTACACCTTC
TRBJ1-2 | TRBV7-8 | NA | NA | CASSLGGDGYTF | TGTGCCAGCAGCTTAGGAGGGGATGGCTACACCTTC
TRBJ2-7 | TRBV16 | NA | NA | CASSLKDTYYEQYF | TGTGCCAGCAGCCTAAAGGACACTTACTACGAGCAGTACTTC
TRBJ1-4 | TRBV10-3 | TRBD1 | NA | CAISPDRVGGEKLFF | TGTGCCATCAGCCCCGACAGGGTCGGGGGTGAAAAACTGTTTTTT
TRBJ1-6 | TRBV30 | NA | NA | CAWSGRTISPLHF | TGTGCCTGGTCGGGACGGACGATTTCACCCCTCCACTTT
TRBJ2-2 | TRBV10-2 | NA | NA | CASTLAGELFF | TGCGCCAGCACCCTCGCCGGGGAGCTGTTTTTT
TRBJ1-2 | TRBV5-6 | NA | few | CASSLSGSDGGYTF | TGTGCCAGCAGCTTAAGTGGGTCGGATGGTGGCTACACCTTC
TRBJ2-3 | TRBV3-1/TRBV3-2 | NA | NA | CASSQEGGGIPGTDTQYF | TGTGCCAGCAGCCAAGAGGGGGGAGGCATCCCCGGCACAGATACGCAGTATTTT
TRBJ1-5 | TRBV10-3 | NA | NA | CAISESLGQPQHF | TGTGCCATCAGTGAGTCGCTAGGACAGCCCCAGCATTTT
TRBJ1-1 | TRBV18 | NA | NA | CASSPSRGDTEAFF | TGTGCCAGCTCACCTAGCCGGGGAGACACTGAAGCTTTCTTT
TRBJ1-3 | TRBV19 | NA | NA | CASRTGVSGNTIYF | TGTGCCAGTAGAACAGGTGTCTCTGGAAACACCATATATTTT
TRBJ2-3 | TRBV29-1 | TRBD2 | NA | CSAPWGEGDTQYF | TGCAGCGCTCCGTGGGGGGAGGGAGATACGCAGTATTTT